The source of this TCR beta chain is a study of OX40 agonist ivuxolimab in advanced cancers. At the level of the study: Patients received ivuxolimab, an agonistic anti-OX40 (CD134) antibody.

Whole-study findings and limits: Doses of 0.1 to 3.0 mg/kg were accompanied by clonal expansion of CD4+ and CD8+ blood T cells by week 6.

TCRdb keeps only in-frame clones here, not all; method: immunoSEQ multiplex PCR. The sample records 50,000 to 70,000 clones, 75% to 90% being singletons. As concerns this clone: The antigen remains unidentified.

The CDR3 is 13 residues long. Trimming cost V 6 bases and J 2 bases, with 11 bases left between them. Germline values: CDR1 WSHSY, CDR2 SAAADI. Blood specimens came from baseline, cycle 4 day 1, and cycle 7 day 1. The chain is built from TRBV10-2 and TRBJ2-7; D uncertain. This TCR came from an adult with an advanced solid tumor such as melanoma, head and neck, liver or kidney cancer. The sequenced sample was CD4+ or CD8+ T cells sorted from blood, obtained in a trial of the OX40 agonist ivuxolimab. CDR3 sequence: CASRTGAPYEQYF. The CDR3 DNA reads as TGCGCCAGCAGAACCGGTGCCCCCTACGAGCAGTACTTC.